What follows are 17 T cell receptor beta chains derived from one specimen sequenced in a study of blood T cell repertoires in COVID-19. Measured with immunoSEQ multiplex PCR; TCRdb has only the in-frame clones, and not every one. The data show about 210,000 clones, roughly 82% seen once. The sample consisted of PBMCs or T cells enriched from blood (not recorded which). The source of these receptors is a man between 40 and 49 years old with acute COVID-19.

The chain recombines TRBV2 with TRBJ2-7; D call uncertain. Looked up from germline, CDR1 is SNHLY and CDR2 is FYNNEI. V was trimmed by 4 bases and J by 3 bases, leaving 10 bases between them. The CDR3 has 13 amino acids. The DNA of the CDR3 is TGTGCCAGCAGTGTGGTCCGCGACTACGAGCAGTACTTC. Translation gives CASSVVRDYEQYF.

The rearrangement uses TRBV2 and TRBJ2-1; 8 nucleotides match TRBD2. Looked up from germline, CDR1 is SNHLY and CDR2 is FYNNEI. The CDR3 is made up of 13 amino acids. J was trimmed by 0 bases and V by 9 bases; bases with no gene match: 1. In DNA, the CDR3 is TGTGCCAGTCTAGCGGGCTCCTACAATGAGCAGTTCTTC. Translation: CASLAGSYNEQFF.

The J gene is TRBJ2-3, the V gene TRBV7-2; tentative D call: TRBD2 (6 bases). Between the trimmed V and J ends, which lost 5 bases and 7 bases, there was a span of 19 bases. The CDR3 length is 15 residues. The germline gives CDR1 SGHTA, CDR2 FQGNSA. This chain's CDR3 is CASSPARGLRHTQYF. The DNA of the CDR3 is TGTGCCAGCAGCCCGGCCCGGGGGTTAAGACATACGCAGTATTTT.

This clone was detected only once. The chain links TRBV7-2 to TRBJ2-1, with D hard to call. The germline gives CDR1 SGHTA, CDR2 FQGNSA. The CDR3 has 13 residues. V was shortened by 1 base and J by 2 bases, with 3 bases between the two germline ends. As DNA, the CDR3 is TGTGCCAGCAGCTTAGGAGCCTACAATGAGCAGTTCTTC. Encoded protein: CASSLGAYNEQFF.

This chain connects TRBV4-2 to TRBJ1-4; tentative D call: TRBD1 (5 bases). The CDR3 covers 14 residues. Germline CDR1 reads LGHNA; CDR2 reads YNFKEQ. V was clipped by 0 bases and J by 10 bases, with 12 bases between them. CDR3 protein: CASSQDGQGGKLFF. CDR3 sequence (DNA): TGTGCCAGCAGCCAAGATGGGCAGGGCGGAAAACTGTTTTTT.

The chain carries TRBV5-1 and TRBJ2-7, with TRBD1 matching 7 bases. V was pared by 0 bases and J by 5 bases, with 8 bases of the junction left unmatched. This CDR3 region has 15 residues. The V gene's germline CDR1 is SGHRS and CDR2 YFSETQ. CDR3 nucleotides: TGCGCCAGCAGCTTGGCCCTCGGGACAGTCAACGAGCAGTACTTC. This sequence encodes CASSLALGTVNEQYF.

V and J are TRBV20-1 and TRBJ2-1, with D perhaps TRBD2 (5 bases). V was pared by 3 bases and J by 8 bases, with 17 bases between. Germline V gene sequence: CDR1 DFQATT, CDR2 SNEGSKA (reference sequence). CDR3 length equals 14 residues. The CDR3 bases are TGCAGTGCTAGTATAGCGAGATCCTCCCATGAGCAGTTCTTC. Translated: CSASIARSSHEQFF.

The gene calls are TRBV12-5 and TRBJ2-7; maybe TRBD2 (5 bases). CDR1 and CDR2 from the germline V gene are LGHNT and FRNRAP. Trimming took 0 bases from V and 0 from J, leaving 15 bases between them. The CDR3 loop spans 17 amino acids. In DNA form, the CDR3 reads TGTGCTAGTGGTTTGGTACGGGAAACAGCTATCTCCTACGAGCAGTACTTC. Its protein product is CASGLVRETAISYEQYF.

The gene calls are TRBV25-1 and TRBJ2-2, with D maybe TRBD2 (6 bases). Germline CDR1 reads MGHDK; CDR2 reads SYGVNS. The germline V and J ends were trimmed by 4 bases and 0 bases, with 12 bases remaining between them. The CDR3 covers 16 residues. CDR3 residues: CASSGLAASNTGELFF. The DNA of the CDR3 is TGTGCCAGCAGTGGCTTAGCGGCCTCGAACACCGGGGAGCTGTTTTTT.

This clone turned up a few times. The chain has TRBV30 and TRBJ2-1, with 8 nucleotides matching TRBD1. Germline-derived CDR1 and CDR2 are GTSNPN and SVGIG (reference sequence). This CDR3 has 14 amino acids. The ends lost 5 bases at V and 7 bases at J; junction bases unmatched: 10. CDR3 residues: CAWGINRGWNEQFF. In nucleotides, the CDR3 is TGTGCCTGGGGAATTAACAGGGGGTGGAATGAGCAGTTCTTC.

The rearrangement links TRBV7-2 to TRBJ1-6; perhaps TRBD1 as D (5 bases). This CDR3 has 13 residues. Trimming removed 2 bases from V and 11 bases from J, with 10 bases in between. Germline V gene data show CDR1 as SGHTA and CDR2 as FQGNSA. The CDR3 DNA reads TGTGCCAGCAGCTTAAGACAGCTTGCACCCCTCCACTTT. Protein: CASSLRQLAPLHF.

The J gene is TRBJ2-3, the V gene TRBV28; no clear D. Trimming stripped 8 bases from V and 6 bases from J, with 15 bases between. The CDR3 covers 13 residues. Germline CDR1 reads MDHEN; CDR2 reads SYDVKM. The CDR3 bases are TGTGCCAGCGCCCCGGAGTTTCCCGATACGCAGTATTTT. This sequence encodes CASAPEFPDTQYF.

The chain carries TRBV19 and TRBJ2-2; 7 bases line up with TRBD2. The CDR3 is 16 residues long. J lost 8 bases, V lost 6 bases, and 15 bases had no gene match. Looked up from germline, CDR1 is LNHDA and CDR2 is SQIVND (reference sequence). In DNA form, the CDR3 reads TGTGCCAGTAGCTTAGCGAGAGCGGGGATGAGAGGGGAGCTGTTTTTT. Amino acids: CASSLARAGMRGELFF.

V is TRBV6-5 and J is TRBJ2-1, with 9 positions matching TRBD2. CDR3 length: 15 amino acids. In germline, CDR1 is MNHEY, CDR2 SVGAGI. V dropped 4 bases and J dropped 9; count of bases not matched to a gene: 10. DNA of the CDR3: TGTGCCAGCAGTTTGCCGGCGGGAGGGAAGGCTGAGCAGTTCTTC. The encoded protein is CASSLPAGGKAEQFF.

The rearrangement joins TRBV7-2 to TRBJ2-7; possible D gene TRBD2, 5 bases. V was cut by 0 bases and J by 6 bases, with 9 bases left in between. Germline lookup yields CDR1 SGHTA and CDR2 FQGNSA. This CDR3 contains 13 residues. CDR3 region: CASSLAPGVEQYF. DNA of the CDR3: TGTGCCAGCAGCTTAGCTCCCGGGGTCGAGCAGTACTTC.

The CDR3 nucleotides read TGTGCCAGCTCACCGGACATGGCGTCACTCGACTATGGCTACACCTTC. Protein sequence: CASSPDMASLDYGYTF. The chain has TRBV18 and TRBJ1-2; maybe TRBD1 (5 bases). Trimming removed 3 bases at V and 3 bases at J, with 17 bases between. The CDR3 covers 16 residues. Looked up from germline, CDR1 is KGHSH and CDR2 is LQKENI.

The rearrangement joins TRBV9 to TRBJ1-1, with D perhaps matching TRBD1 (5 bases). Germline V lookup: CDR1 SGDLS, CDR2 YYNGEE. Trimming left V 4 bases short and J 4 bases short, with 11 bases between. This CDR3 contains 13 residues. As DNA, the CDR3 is TGTGCCAGCAGCCCCAGGGTAGGCACTGAAGCTTTCTTT. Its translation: CASSPRVGTEAFF.